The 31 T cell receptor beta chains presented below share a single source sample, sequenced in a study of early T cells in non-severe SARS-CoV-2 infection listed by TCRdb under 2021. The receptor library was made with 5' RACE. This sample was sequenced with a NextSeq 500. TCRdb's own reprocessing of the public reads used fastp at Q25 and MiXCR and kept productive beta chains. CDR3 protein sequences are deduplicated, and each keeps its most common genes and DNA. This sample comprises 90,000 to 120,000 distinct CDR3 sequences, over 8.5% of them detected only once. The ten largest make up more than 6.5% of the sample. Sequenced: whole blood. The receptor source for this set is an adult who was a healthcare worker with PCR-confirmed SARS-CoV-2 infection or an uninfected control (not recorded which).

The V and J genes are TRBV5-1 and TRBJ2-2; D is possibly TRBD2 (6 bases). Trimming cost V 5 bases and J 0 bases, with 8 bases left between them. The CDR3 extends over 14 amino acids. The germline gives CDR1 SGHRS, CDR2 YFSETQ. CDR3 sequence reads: CASREGPNTGELFF. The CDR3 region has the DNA TGCGCCAGCAGGGAGGGGCCGAACACCGGGGAGCTGTTTTTT.

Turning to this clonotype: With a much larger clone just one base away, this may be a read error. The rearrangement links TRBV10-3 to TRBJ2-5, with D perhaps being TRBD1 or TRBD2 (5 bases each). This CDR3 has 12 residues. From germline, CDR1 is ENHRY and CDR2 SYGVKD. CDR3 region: CASRGPQETRYF. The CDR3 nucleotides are TGTGCCTCTCGGGGCCCTCAAGAGACCCGGTACTTC.

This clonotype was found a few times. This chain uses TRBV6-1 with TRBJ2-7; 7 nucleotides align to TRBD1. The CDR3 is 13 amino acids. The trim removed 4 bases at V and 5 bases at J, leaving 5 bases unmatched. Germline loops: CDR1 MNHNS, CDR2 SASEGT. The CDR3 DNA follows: TGTGCCAGCAGTGCGGACAGGCCCCACGAGCAGTACTTC. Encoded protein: CASSADRPHEQYF.

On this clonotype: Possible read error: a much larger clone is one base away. The CDR3 loop reads CASAQGANTGEMFF. As DNA, the CDR3 is TGTGCCAGCGCGCAGGGCGCGAACACCGGGGAGATGTTTTTT. This chain links TRBV2 with TRBJ2-2; tentatively, D is TRBD1 or TRBD2 (5 bases each). The CDR3 length is 14 residues. Germline loops: CDR1 SNHLY, CDR2 FYNNEI.

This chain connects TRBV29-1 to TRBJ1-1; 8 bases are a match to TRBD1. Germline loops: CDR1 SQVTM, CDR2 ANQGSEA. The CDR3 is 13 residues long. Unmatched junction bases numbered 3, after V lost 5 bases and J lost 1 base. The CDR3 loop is CSVTGQGNTEAFF. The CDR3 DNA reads TGCAGCGTTACTGGACAGGGGAACACTGAAGCTTTCTTT.

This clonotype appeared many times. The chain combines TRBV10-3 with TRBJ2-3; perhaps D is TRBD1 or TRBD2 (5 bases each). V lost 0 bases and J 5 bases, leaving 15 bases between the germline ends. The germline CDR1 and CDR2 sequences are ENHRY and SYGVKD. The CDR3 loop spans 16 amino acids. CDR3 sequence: CAISESRDPRGDTQYF. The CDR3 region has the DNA TGTGCCATCAGTGAGTCGAGGGACCCCCGGGGAGATACGCAGTATTTT.

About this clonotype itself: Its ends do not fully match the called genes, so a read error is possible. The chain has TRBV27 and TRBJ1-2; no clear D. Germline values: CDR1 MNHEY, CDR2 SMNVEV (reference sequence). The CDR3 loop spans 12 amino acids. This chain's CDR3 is CASSPPSGAYIF. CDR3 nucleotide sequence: TGTGCCAGCAGTCCACCTTCAGGAGCCTACATCTTC.

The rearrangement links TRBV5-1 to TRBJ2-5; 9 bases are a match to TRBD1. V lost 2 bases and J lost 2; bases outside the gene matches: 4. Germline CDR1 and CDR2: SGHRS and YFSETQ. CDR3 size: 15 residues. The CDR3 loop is CASSFGQGQQETQYF. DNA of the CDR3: TGCGCCAGCAGCTTCGGACAGGGGCAACAAGAGACCCAGTACTTC.

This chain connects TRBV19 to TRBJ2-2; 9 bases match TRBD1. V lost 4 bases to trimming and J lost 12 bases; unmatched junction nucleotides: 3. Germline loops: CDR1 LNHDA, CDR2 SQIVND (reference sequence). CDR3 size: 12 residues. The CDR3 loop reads CASSTNRGQLFF. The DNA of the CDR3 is TGTGCCAGTAGTACCAACAGGGGGCAGCTGTTTTTT.

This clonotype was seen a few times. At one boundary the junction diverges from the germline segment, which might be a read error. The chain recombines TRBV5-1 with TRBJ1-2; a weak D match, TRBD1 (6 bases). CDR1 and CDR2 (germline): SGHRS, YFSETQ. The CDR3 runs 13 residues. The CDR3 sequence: CVSSRDTNYGYTF. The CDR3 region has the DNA TGCGTCAGCAGCCGGGACACCAACTATGGCTACACCTTC.

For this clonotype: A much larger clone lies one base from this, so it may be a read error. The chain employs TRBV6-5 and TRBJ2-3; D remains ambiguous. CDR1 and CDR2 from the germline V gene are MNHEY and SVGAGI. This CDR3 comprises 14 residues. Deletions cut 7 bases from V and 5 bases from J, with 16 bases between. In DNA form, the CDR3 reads TGTGCCAGCAATCTCGGGCCGATACAAGATACGCAGTATTTT. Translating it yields CASNLGPIQDTQYF.

The CDR3 nucleotides are TGCAGCGTTGGGTTCGGGACAGGGGACATCTATGGCTACACCTTC. As protein: CSVGFGTGDIYGYTF. The chain links TRBV29-1 to TRBJ1-2; 10 nucleotides match TRBD1. The V segment lost 4 bases and the J segment 4 bases; nucleotides outside the gene matches: 9. The CDR3 contains 15 residues. Germline V gives CDR1 SQVTM, CDR2 ANQGSEA.

In nucleotides, the CDR3 is TGCGCCAGCAAGGGTTTCGGCGGCGGGAGTCTCGGGAGGTCAGATACGCAGTATTTT. Translation: CASKGFGGGSLGRSDTQYF. This chain uses TRBV5-1 with TRBJ2-3; 7 nucleotides align to TRBD2. V trimming: 6 bases; J trimming: 4 bases; junction bases outside the gene matches: 23. The CDR3 is 19 amino acids. Germline lookup yields CDR1 SGHRS and CDR2 YFSETQ.

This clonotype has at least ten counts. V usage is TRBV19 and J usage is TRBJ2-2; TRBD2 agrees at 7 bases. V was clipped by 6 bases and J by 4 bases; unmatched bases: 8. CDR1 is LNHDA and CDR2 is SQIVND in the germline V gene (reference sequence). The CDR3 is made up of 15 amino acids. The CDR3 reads CASSGGTHFTGELFF. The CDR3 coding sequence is TGTGCCAGTAGCGGGGGGACTCATTTCACCGGGGAGCTGTTTTTT.

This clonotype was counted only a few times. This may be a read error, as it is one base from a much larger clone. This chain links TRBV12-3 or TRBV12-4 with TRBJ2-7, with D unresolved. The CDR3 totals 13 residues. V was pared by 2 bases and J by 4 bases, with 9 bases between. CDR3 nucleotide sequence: TGTGCCAGCAGTTTATCGCCGGCGTACGAGCAGTACTTC. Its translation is CASSLSPAYEQYF.

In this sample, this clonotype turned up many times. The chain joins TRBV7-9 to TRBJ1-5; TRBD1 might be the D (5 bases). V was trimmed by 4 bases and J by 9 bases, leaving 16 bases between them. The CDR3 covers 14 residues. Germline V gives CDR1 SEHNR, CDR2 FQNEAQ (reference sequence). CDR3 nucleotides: TGTGCCAGCAGCTCCTCCGGGACCGCAGGGCCCCAGCATTTT. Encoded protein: CASSSSGTAGPQHF.

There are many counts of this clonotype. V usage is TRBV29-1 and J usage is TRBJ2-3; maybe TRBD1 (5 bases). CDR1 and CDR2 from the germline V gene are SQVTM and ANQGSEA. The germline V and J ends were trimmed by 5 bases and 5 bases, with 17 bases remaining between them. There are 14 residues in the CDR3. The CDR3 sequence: CSVPGAAREDTQYF. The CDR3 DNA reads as TGCAGCGTTCCTGGGGCAGCTAGGGAAGATACGCAGTATTTT.

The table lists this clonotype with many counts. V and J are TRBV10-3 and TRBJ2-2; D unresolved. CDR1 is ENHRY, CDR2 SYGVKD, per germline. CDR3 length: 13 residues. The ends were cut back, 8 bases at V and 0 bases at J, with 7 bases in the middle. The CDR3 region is CAIGGTNTGELFF. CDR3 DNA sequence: TGTGCCATCGGCGGCACGAACACCGGGGAGCTGTTTTTT.

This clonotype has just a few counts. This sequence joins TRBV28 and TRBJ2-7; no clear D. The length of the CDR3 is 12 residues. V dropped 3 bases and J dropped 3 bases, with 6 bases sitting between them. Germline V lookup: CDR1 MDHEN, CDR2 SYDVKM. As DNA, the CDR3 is TGTGCCAGCAGTTTCAGCCGCTACGAGCAGTACTTC. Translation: CASSFSRYEQYF.

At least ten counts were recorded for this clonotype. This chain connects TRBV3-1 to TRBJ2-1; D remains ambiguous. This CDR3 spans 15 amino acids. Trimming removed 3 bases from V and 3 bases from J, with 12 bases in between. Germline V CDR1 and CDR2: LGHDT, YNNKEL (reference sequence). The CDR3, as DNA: TGTGCCAGCAGCCAGTTGGTAGCAAGCTACAATGAGCAGTTCTTC. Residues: CASSQLVASYNEQFF.

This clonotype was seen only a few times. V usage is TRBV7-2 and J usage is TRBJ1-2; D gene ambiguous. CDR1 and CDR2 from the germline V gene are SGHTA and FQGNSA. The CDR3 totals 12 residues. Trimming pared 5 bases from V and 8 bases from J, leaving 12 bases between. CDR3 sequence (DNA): TGTGCCAGCAGCCAGCAATACTCGGGCTACACCTTC. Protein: CASSQQYSGYTF.

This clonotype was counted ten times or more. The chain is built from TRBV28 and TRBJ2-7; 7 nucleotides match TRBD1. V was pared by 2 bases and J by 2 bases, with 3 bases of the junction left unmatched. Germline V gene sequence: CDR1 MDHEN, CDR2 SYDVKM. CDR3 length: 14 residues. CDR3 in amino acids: CASSLGDSPYEQYF. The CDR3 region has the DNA TGTGCCAGCAGTTTAGGGGACAGCCCCTACGAGCAGTACTTC.

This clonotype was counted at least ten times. The CDR3 is CASSLISGETQYF. CDR3 nucleotide sequence: TGCGCCAGCAGCTTGATCAGTGGAGAGACCCAGTACTTC. The chain uses TRBV5-1 and TRBJ2-5; D not certain. This CDR3 has 13 residues. Per the germline V gene, CDR1 is SGHRS and CDR2 is YFSETQ. Trimming left V 1 base short and J 4 bases short, with 8 bases between.

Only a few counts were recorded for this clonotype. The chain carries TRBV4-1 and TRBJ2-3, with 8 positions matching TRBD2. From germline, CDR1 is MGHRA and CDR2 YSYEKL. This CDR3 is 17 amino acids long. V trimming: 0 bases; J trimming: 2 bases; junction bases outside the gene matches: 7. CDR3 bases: TGCGCCAGCAGCCAAGACTCACGGGAGGGATTCACAGATACGCAGTATTTT. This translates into CASSQDSREGFTDTQYF.

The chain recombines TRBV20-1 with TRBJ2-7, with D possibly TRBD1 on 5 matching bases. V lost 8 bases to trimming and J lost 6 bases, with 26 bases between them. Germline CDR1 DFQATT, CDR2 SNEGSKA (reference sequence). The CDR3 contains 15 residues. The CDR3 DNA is TGCAGTCCTTCGCCCCGGTCTTTTTCTGGGGCCGAGCAGTACTTC. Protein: CSPSPRSFSGAEQYF.

The CDR3 DNA sequence: TGCAGTGCTAGAGGGACTAGCGGGAGTGATGAGCAGTTCTTC. It yields the protein CSARGTSGSDEQFF. The gene calls are TRBV20-1 and TRBJ2-1; 13 nucleotides match TRBD2. Germline values: CDR1 DFQATT, CDR2 SNEGSKA (reference sequence). The CDR3 has 14 residues. Trimming cost V 1 base and J 8 bases; bases outside gene matches: 2.

CDR3 DNA sequence: TGTGCCAGCAGCGAACCGGGACAGGGCTACAATGAGCAGTTCTTC. Protein product: CASSEPGQGYNEQFF. The gene calls are TRBV21-1 and TRBJ2-1; the table's D gene call, TRBD1, was not cross checked with the DNA. TRBV21-1 is a known pseudogene. The CDR3 totals 15 residues.

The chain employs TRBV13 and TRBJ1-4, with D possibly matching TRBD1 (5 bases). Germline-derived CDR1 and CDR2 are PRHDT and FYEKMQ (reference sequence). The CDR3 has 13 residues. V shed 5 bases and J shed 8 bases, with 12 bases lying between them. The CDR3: CASSVGTGEKLFF. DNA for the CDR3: TGTGCCAGCAGCGTGGGGACCGGCGAAAAACTGTTTTTT.

The CDR3 region has the DNA TGTGCCAGCAGTTTATGGGAGGGGAGCACAGATACGCAGTATTTT. It encodes CASSLWEGSTDTQYF. The chain combines TRBV27 with TRBJ2-3, with TRBD2 matching 7 bases. V lost 1 base, J lost 0 bases, and 1 base stayed unmatched. The germline CDR1 and CDR2 sequences are MNHEY and SMNVEV (reference sequence). This CDR3 has 15 residues.

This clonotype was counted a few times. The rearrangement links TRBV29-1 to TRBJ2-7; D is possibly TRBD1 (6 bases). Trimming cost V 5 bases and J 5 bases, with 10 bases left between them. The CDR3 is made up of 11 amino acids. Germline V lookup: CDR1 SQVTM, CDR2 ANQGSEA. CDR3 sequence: CSVRGSNEQYF. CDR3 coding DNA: TGCAGCGTTAGGGGGTCGAACGAGCAGTACTTC.

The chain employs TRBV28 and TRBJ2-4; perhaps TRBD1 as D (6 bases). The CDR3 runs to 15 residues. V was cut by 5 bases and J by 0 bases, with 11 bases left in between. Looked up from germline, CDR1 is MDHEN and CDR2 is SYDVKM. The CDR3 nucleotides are TGTGCCAGCAGTAGACAGGCGTTAGCCAAAAACATTCAGTACTTC. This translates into CASSRQALAKNIQYF.